The 21 T cell receptor beta chains given below trace back to one sample, sequenced in a study of blood T cell repertoires in COVID-19. Clones were read by immunoSEQ multiplex PCR, and TCRdb kept only the in-frame ones, dropping some. This sample has 90,000 to 120,000 clones, with roughly 81% found just once. Sequenced input: peripheral blood. These receptors came from a human donor in a cohort sampled during active COVID-19.

This chain links TRBV5-1 with TRBJ2-1; 9 bases agree with TRBD2. V shed 1 base, J shed 6 bases, and the junction held 5 bases outside the gene matches. This CDR3 contains 15 residues. The germline V gene encodes CDR1 SGHRS and CDR2 YFSETQ. The DNA of the CDR3 is TGCGCCAGCAGCTTGATAGCGGGGGAGGGCAATGAGCAGTTCTTC. Translating it yields CASSLIAGEGNEQFF.

CDR3 loop: CASSEYPGELFF. In DNA, the CDR3 is TGTGCCAGCAGTGAATATCCCGGGGAGCTGTTTTTT. The chain couples TRBV6-1 to TRBJ2-2, with unresolved D. The CDR3 covers 12 residues. Per the germline V gene, CDR1 is MNHNS and CDR2 is SASEGT. Between the trimmed V and J ends, which lost 2 bases and 6 bases, there was a span of 4 bases.

V and J are TRBV24-1 and TRBJ1-2, with 7 bases lining up with TRBD1. The CDR3 is made up of 16 amino acids. V shed 3 bases and J 3 bases; nucleotides not matched to a gene: 9. Looked up from germline, CDR1 is KGHDR and CDR2 is SFDVKD. This CDR3 reads CATSDVDRSGDYGYTF. Here the CDR3 DNA reads TGTGCCACCAGTGATGTGGACAGGTCAGGGGACTATGGCTACACCTTC.

This chain connects TRBV4-1 to TRBJ1-4; 7 bases are a match to TRBD1. Germline V gene lookup returns CDR1 MGHRA and CDR2 YSYEKL. The CDR3 contains 16 residues. Trimming cost V 2 bases and J 7 bases; bases outside gene matches: 10. The CDR3 spells CASSQFSGTDSEKLFF. In DNA, the CDR3 is TGCGCCAGCAGCCAATTTTCCGGGACAGATAGTGAAAAACTGTTTTTT.

The rearrangement uses TRBV3-1 (or the pseudogene TRBV3-2) and TRBJ2-2; TRBD1 matches at 10 bases. The J segment lost 7 bases and the V segment lost 8 bases, leaving 4 bases of the junction unmatched. CDR1 is LGHDT, CDR2 YNNKEL, per germline (reference sequence). CDR3 length: 13 residues. Written as DNA, the CDR3 is TGTGCCAGCCGACAGGGGGCCGGCGGGGAGCTGTTTTTT. Its protein product is CASRQGAGGELFF.

CDR3 in amino acids: CASSFFRDSAGYTF. The DNA of the CDR3 is TGTGCCAGCAGTTTTTTTCGGGATTCGGCCGGCTACACCTTC. This chain links TRBV28 with TRBJ1-2; D is unclear. The CDR3 totals 14 residues. Germline lookup yields CDR1 MDHEN and CDR2 SYDVKM. Trimming cost V 3 bases and J 8 bases, with 16 bases left between them.

This chain joins TRBV10-3 and TRBJ2-7; D uncertain. CDR1 is ENHRY, CDR2 SYGVKD, per germline. CDR3 size: 14 residues. Trimming left V 0 bases short and J 3 bases short, with 9 bases between. The CDR3 loop is CAISESTGGYEQYF. CDR3 nucleotide sequence: TGTGCCATCAGTGAGTCTACCGGTGGCTACGAGCAGTACTTC.

This chain links TRBV24-1 with TRBJ2-1; possibly TRBD2 for D (5 bases). CDR1 and CDR2 from the germline V gene are KGHDR and SFDVKD. V was cut by 0 bases and J by 6 bases, with 5 bases left in between. The CDR3 is made up of 13 amino acids. CDR3 bases: TGTGCCACCAGTGATTTGGAGGGCAATGAGCAGTTCTTC. Translating gives CATSDLEGNEQFF.

This clone was seen a few times. The chain employs TRBV3-1 (or the pseudogene TRBV3-2) and TRBJ2-7, with D tentatively TRBD2 (6 bases). Germline-derived CDR1 and CDR2 are LGHDT and YNNKEL (reference sequence). Trimming took 4 bases from V and 7 from J, leaving 17 bases between them. CDR3 length equals 14 residues. The chain's CDR3 is CASSLGLSIEEQYF. DNA for the CDR3: TGTGCCAGCAGCCTGGGACTGTCTATCGAGGAGCAGTACTTC.

CDR3 amino acids: CASSLMGRTSTDTQYF. As DNA, the CDR3 is TGCGCCAGCAGCTTGATGGGCCGCACTAGCACAGATACGCAGTATTTT. The chain is built from TRBV5-1 and TRBJ2-3; D unclear. CDR3 length equals 16 residues. Between the trimmed V and J ends, which lost 1 base and 0 bases, there was a span of 12 bases. CDR1 is SGHRS, CDR2 YFSETQ, per germline. The whole variable domain, filled in from reference TRBV5-1 and TRBJ2-3, reads KAGVTQTPRYLIKTRGQQVTLSCSPISGHRSVSWYQQTPGQGLQFLFEYFSETQRNKGNFPGRFSGRQFSNSRSEMNVSTLELGDSALYLCASSLMGRTSTDTQYFGPGTRLTVL.

The chain uses TRBV7-2 and TRBJ2-7, with 7 nucleotides matching TRBD2. Per the germline V gene, CDR1 is SGHTA and CDR2 is FQGNSA. The CDR3 contains 14 residues. Germline trimming cut 6 bases from V and 5 bases from J; bases unmatched to any gene: 10. The CDR3 spells CASSSGLVRDEQYF. The CDR3 DNA is TGTGCCAGCAGTTCCGGACTAGTCCGAGACGAGCAGTACTTC.

V is TRBV5-1 and J is TRBJ2-2; 7 nucleotides match TRBD1. Losses at the gene ends were 0 bases for V and 4 bases for J; bases not matched to a gene: 6. This CDR3 comprises 16 residues. Germline V gene sequence: CDR1 SGHRS, CDR2 YFSETQ. As DNA, the CDR3 is TGCGCCAGCAGCTTGGATTCCAGGGGGAGCACCGGGGAGCTGTTTTTT. Protein sequence: CASSLDSRGSTGELFF.

This clone has only a few counts. The chain has TRBV5-6 and TRBJ1-1; tentatively, D is TRBD1 (5 bases). The CDR3 runs to 13 residues. Trimming took off 2 bases at V and 1 base at J, with 6 bases between the two ends. In germline, CDR1 is SGHDT, CDR2 YYEEEE. DNA for the CDR3: TGTGCCAGCAGCTTCGACAGGAACACTGAAGCTTTCTTT. It is translated as CASSFDRNTEAFF.

This rearrangement joins TRBV5-4 to TRBJ1-3; unclear D gene. The CDR3 length is 16 residues. CDR1 and CDR2 (germline): SGHNT, YYREEE (reference sequence). V was shortened by 1 base and J by 1 base, with 12 bases between the two germline ends. This chain's CDR3 is CASSLSQVSSGNTIYF. In DNA, the CDR3 is TGTGCCAGCAGCTTGAGCCAGGTTTCATCTGGAAACACCATATATTTT.

V usage is TRBV5-6 and J usage is TRBJ2-7; tentative D call: TRBD1 (6 bases). Germline lookup yields CDR1 SGHDT and CDR2 YYEEEE. The length of the CDR3 is 15 residues. V lost 2 bases and J lost 3, with 15 bases in between. CDR3 loop: CASSFFRDKYYEQYF. CDR3 nucleotides: TGTGCCAGCAGCTTTTTTCGGGACAAGTACTACGAGCAGTACTTC.

The rearrangement joins TRBV15 to TRBJ2-3; possibly TRBD2 for D (5 bases). In germline, CDR1 is LNHNV, CDR2 YYDKDF (reference sequence). Trimming shortened V by 2 bases and J by 2 bases, and 20 bases separated the two germline ends. This CDR3 is built from 18 residues. The CDR3 is CATSRMEWARDPTDTQYF. CDR3 nucleotide sequence: TGTGCCACCAGCAGAATGGAATGGGCCCGGGATCCCACAGATACGCAGTATTTT.

The chain combines TRBV20-1 with TRBJ2-7; D remains unclear. The germline V and J ends were trimmed by 5 bases and 7 bases, with 9 bases remaining between them. This CDR3 contains 10 residues. Per the germline V gene, CDR1 is DFQATT and CDR2 is SNEGSKA (reference sequence). The CDR3 coding sequence is TGCAGTGCTTTCAAGACAGAGCAGTACTTC. This codes for CSAFKTEQYF.

The chain uses TRBV28 and TRBJ1-5; TRBD1 aligns across 7 bases. The CDR3 has 13 amino acids. Germline lookup yields CDR1 MDHEN and CDR2 SYDVKM. J lost 7 bases, V lost 8 bases, and 8 bases had no gene match. CDR3 region: CASLGQRGQPQHF. In DNA, the CDR3 is TGTGCCAGCTTGGGACAGAGAGGACAGCCCCAGCATTTT.

V is TRBV6-5 and J is TRBJ1-3; possibly TRBD1 for D (5 bases). The CDR3 spans 14 residues. Trimming shortened V by 6 bases and J by 0 bases, and 9 bases separated the two germline ends. The germline V gene has CDR1 MNHEY and CDR2 SVGAGI. This chain's CDR3 is CASSRQSSGNTIYF. DNA of the CDR3: TGTGCCAGCAGCCGACAGAGCTCTGGAAACACCATATATTTT.

The genes are TRBV4-1 and TRBJ1-1, with TRBD1 identical over 9 bases. The V gene's germline CDR1 is MGHRA and CDR2 YSYEKL. Germline trimming cut 1 base from V and 1 base from J; bases unmatched to any gene: 1. The CDR3 is 15 amino acids. In DNA form, the CDR3 reads TGCGCCAGCAGCCAAGGGGACAGGGCGAACACTGAAGCTTTCTTT. Its translation is CASSQGDRANTEAFF.

This sequence joins TRBV19 and TRBJ1-1, with 10 bases identical to TRBD1. The CDR3 runs 14 residues. Germline V gene data show CDR1 as LNHDA and CDR2 as SQIVND (reference sequence). The junction had 4 bases not matched to a gene; V was cut back by 4 bases and J by 5 bases. The CDR3 spells CASSKGQGRTEAFF. CDR3 coding DNA: TGTGCCAGTAGTAAGGGACAGGGGAGAACTGAAGCTTTCTTT.